Each of the 3 T cell receptor beta chains below was sequenced from the same sample in a study of Ad26.COV2.S vaccination and SARS-CoV-2 variants. TCRdb keeps only in-frame clones here, not all; method: immunoSEQ multiplex PCR. Found here are a few hundred thousand clones, roughly 80% of them singletons; the top ten hold about 7.4%. As to treatment: some 19 received Ad26.COV2.S at low or high dose, single or two shots; roughly five received placebo; per-sample allocation not given. Day 63 following the first vaccine or placebo injection was when the samples were taken. The sample was peripheral blood, taken in a trial of Ad26.COV2.S vaccine versus placebo. The receptors originated from a person between 18 and 60 years old who received the Ad26.COV2.S COVID-19 vaccine or a placebo.

The chain employs TRBV3-1 (or the pseudogene TRBV3-2) and TRBJ2-7, with 9 bases aligning to TRBD2. There are 17 residues in the CDR3. CDR1 is LGHDT, CDR2 YNNKEL, per germline (reference sequence). V was pared by 4 bases and J by 1 base, with 11 bases of the junction left unmatched. CDR3 protein: CASSRGVAGVISYEQYF. The CDR3 DNA reads as TGTGCCAGCAGCCGAGGGGTAGCGGGAGTTATTTCCTACGAGCAGTACTTC.

V gene TRBV9 combines with J gene TRBJ2-3; D not certain. This CDR3 contains 15 residues. Trimming left V 4 bases short and J 0 bases short, with 12 bases between. Looked up from germline, CDR1 is SGDLS and CDR2 is YYNGEE. The CDR3 DNA sequence: TGTGCCAGCAGCTCCGAAGCGTCTAGCACAGATACGCAGTATTTT. It specifies CASSSEASSTDTQYF.

The rearrangement links TRBV9 to TRBJ1-6; TRBD1 matches 9 bases. V lost 2 bases to trimming and J lost 10 bases; unmatched junction nucleotides: 7. Germline V gene data show CDR1 as SGDLS and CDR2 as YYNGEE. This CDR3 contains 15 residues. The CDR3 nucleotides read TGTGCCAGCAGCGTTGCCGGGACAGGGCCCTCACCCCTCCACTTT. As protein: CASSVAGTGPSPLHF. The full variable domain, rest sourced from reference TRBV9 and TRBJ1-6, is DSGVTQTPKHLITATGQRVTLRCSPRSGDLSVYWYQQSLDQGLQFLIQYYNGEERAKGNILERFSAQQFPDLHSELNLSSLELGDSALYFCASSVAGTGPSPLHFGNGTRLTVT.